These 5 T cell receptor beta chains were sequenced from one sample in a study of CD8 T cells in ankylosing spondylitis (dated by TCRdb to the late 2010s). The method behind the library was 5' RACE. Sequencing instrument: Illumina HiSeq 2500. TCRdb passed the public sequencing reads through fastp at Q25 and MiXCR, retaining productive beta sequences. For every CDR3 protein sequence, its rows merge into one entry that carries the most common genes and DNA. For this sample there are 150,000 to 200,000 distinct CDR3 sequences; about an eighth appear just once. The ten biggest clones cover 9.5% to 11% of the sample. Material for sequencing was blood, either unsorted or a sorted T cell fraction (not recorded which). The receptors derive from a female donor with ankylosing spondylitis or in good health (not recorded which).

This clonotype was found a few times. The rearrangement joins TRBV2 to TRBJ2-5, with D unclear. V dropped 6 bases and J dropped 7 bases, with 9 bases sitting between them. CDR3 size: 11 residues. The germline V gene encodes CDR1 SNHLY and CDR2 FYNNEI. The CDR3 loop is CASRYHGTQYF. The CDR3 DNA reads TGTGCCAGCAGATACCACGGGACCCAGTACTTC.

About this clonotype: This may be a read error, as it is one base from a much larger clone. The genes are TRBV6-5 and TRBJ2-7; TRBD2 matches at 14 bases. Germline lookup yields CDR1 MNHEY and CDR2 SVGAGI. This CDR3 region has 19 residues. Trimming removed 3 bases from V and 2 bases from J; junction bases left unmatched: 12. CDR3 bases: TGTGCCAGCAGTTATTCACCGGGACTAGCGGGAGCTTTCCCCTACGAGCAGTACTTC. This codes for CASSYSPGLAGAFPYEQYF.

On this clonotype itself: The germline gene is not matched at one end of the junction; a read error may be the cause. The rearrangement uses TRBV3-1 and TRBJ2-5; 10 nucleotides match TRBD2. The CDR3 contains 16 residues. Germline CDR1 LGHDT, CDR2 YNNKEL (reference sequence). The CDR3 is CAGSQDPSGSEETQYF. The CDR3 coding sequence is TGTGCCGGCAGCCAAGATCCTAGCGGGAGTGAAGAGACCCAGTACTTC.

This chain uses TRBV7-3 with TRBJ2-1, with TRBD2 identical over 9 bases. The CDR3 sequence is 16 residues long. Looked up from germline, CDR1 is SGHTA and CDR2 is FQGTGA. V was clipped by 0 bases and J by 14 bases; unmatched bases: 14. The CDR3 loop reads CASSLTGTVAGEVKFF. Here the CDR3 DNA reads TGTGCCAGCAGCTTAACGGGGACGGTAGCGGGAGAAGTGAAGTTCTTC.

This clonotype occurred many times. The chain uses TRBV5-1 and TRBJ2-1; D perhaps matches TRBD2 (6 bases). V lost 7 bases and J lost 0, with 14 bases in between. Germline loops: CDR1 SGHRS, CDR2 YFSETQ. CDR3 length equals 15 residues. CDR3: CASLSTGSSYNEQFF. CDR3 DNA: TGCGCCAGCCTGTCGACCGGGAGCTCCTACAATGAGCAGTTCTTC. The variable domain in full, completed from reference TRBV5-1 and TRBJ2-1, reads KAGVTQTPRYLIKTRGQQVTLSCSPISGHRSVSWYQQTPGQGLQFLFEYFSETQRNKGNFPGRFSGRQFSNSRSEMNVSTLELGDSALYLCASLSTGSSYNEQFFGPGTRLTVL.